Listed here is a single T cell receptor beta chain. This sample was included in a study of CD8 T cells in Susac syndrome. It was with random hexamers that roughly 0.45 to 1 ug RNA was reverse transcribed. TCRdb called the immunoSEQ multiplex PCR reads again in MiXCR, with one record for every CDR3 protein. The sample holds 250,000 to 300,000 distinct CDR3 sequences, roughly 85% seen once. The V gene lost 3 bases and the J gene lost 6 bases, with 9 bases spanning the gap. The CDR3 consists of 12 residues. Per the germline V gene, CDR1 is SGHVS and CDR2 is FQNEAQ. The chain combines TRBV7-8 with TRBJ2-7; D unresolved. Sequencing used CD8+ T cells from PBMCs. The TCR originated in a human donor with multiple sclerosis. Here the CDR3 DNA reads TGTGCCAGCAGCTTTTACTTAGCCGAGCAGTACTTC. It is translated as CASSFYLAEQYF.